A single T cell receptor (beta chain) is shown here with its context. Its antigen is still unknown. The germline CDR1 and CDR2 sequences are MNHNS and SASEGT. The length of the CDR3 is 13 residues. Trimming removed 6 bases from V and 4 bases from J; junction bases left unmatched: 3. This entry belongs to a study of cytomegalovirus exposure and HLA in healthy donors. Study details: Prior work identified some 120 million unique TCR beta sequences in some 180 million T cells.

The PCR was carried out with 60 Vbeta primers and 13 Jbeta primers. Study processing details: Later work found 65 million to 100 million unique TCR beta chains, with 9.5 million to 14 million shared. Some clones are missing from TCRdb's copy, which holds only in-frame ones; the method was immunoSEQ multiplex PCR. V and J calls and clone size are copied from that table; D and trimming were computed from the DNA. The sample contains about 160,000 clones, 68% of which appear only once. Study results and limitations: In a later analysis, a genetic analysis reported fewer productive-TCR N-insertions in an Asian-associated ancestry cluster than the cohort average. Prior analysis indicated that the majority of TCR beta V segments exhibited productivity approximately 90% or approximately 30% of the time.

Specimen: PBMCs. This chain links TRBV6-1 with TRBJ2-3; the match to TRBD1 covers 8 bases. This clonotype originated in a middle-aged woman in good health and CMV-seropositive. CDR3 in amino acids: CASSRGQADTQYF. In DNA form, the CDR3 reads TGTGCCAGCAGCAGGGGGCAAGCAGATACGCAGTATTTT.